Listed below are T cell receptor beta chains from one sample, sequenced in a study of early T cells in non-severe SARS-CoV-2 infection. TCRdb itself ran the 5' RACE reads through MiXCR, one entry per CDR3 protein. The data contain tens of thousands of distinct CDR3 sequences, about 9% of them seen just once; the ten biggest clones take up 5.9%. The specimen was whole blood. These receptors were taken from an adult who was a healthcare worker with PCR-confirmed SARS-CoV-2 infection or an uninfected control (not recorded which). The CDR3 runs from the conserved cysteine through the conserved F or W. A D gene is named only where the DNA matches it firmly. Size is stated for part of the rows, as once, few or many counts, or as a class when the clone is expanded.

>TRBD1|TRBJ1-5|many|TRBV19|14
CATRRTGNNQPQHF
TGTGCCACCAGGCGGACAGGTAACAATCAGCCCCAGCATTTT
>TRBD2|TRBJ2-5|NA|TRBV7-2|14
CASGVAGGGETQYF
TGTGCCAGTGGGGTAGCGGGAGGCGGGGAGACCCAGTACTTC
>NA|TRBJ2-7|many|TRBV12-3/TRBV12-4|12
CASSLLGPEQYF
TGTGCCAGCAGTCTACTAGGGCCCGAGCAGTACTTC
>NA|TRBJ1-6|few|TRBV5-1|13
CASSGDYNSPLHF
TGCGCCAGCAGCGGGGATTACAATTCACCCCTCCACTTT
>TRBD2|TRBJ2-7|few|TRBV4-3|17
CASSQDVGASGGYEQYF
TGCGCCAGCAGCCAAGATGTCGGGGCTAGCGGGGGCTACGAGCAGTACTTC
>TRBD2|TRBJ2-1|few|TRBV24-1|16
CATSDRLAGDRNEQFF
TGTGCCACCAGTGACCGACTAGCGGGAGATCGGAATGAGCAGTTCTTC
>TRBD1|TRBJ2-3|NA|TRBV27|14
CASSFDRGQDTQYF
TGTGCCAGCAGTTTTGACAGGGGGCAAGATACGCAGTATTTT
>TRBD1|TRBJ2-2|few|TRBV20-1|15
CSARRGGPNTGELFF
TGCAGTGCTAGAAGAGGGGGCCCGAACACCGGGGAGCTGTTTTTT
>NA|TRBJ2-3|many|TRBV5-4|15
CASSLGYGSTDTQYF
TGTGCCAGCAGCCTGGGCTATGGGAGCACAGATACGCAGTATTTT
>NA|TRBJ2-1|many|TRBV7-6|12
CASSFLATEQFF
TGTGCCAGCAGCTTTTTAGCCACTGAGCAGTTCTTC
>NA|TRBJ1-2|NA|TRBV29-1|11
CSDSVNYGYTF
TGCAGCGATTCAGTTAATTATGGCTACACCTTC
>TRBD1|TRBJ2-7|few|TRBV7-2|18
CASSLIPAGTGIPYEQYF
TGTGCCAGCAGCTTAATTCCGGCCGGGACAGGGATCCCCTACGAGCAGTACTTC
>TRBD1|TRBJ2-2|few|TRBV30|14
CAWTPKQGARELFF
TGTGCCTGGACCCCGAAACAGGGGGCGCGGGAGCTGTTTTTT
>TRBD2|TRBJ2-1|many|TRBV4-2|16
CASSQALADGRDEQFF
TGTGCCAGCAGCCAAGCCCTAGCGGACGGAAGGGATGAGCAGTTCTTC
>TRBD1|TRBJ2-1|many|TRBV19|20
CASSIVWTGGSGSLDNEQFF
TGTGCCAGTAGTATAGTTTGGACAGGGGGGAGCGGGAGTCTGGACAATGAGCAGTTCTTC
>TRBD1|TRBJ1-2|few|TRBV10-3|16
CAISESRPGGYYGYTF
TGTGCCATCAGTGAGTCTCGGCCAGGGGGCTACTATGGCTACACCTTC
>NA|TRBJ1-4|few|TRBV6-2/TRBV6-3|15
CASRTDGATNEKLFF
TGTGCCAGCAGGACGGACGGTGCAACTAATGAAAAACTGTTTTTT
>TRBD2|TRBJ2-3|many|TRBV24-1|17
CATSDPSSGGYTDTQYF
TGTGCCACCAGTGATCCGTCTAGCGGGGGATACACAGATACGCAGTATTTT
>NA|TRBJ2-3|few|TRBV2|14
CASSRGRGADTQYF
TGTGCCAGCTCCCGGGGCAGGGGGGCAGATACGCAGTATTTT
>NA|TRBJ2-3|NA|TRBV7-6|12
CASRGITDTQYF
TGTGCCAGCCGGGGCATAACAGATACGCAGTATTTT
>TRBD2|TRBJ2-1|few|TRBV11-2|14
CASRLGTSGDEQFF
TGTGCCAGCAGACTCGGGACTAGCGGGGATGAGCAGTTCTTC
>NA|TRBJ2-2|NA|TRBV10-2|18
CASSDEVYRASNTGELFF
TGCGCCAGCAGTGATGAGGTCTACAGGGCCTCGAACACCGGGGAGCTGTTTTTT
>TRBD2|TRBJ2-3|NA|TRBV7-8|15
CASSKKRDPTDTQYF
TGTGCCAGCAGCAAAAAGCGGGATCCCACAGATACGCAGTATTTT
>NA|TRBJ1-2|few|TRBV29-1|18
CSVEEMMSHPLGAYGYTF
TGCAGCGTCGAGGAAATGATGTCGCATCCCCTGGGAGCGTATGGCTACACCTTC
>NA|TRBJ2-7|many|TRBV20-1|14
CSARVQGIVYEQYF
TGCAGTGCTAGAGTACAGGGAATTGTCTACGAGCAGTACTTC
>TRBD2|TRBJ2-3|NA|TRBV9|16
CASSPLTSGDSDTQYF
TGTGCCAGCAGCCCCCTGACTAGCGGGGACTCAGATACGCAGTATTTT
>TRBD2|TRBJ2-3|few|TRBV11-3|17
CASSLGSLAASTDTQYF
TGTGCCAGCAGCTTGGGCTCGCTAGCGGCCAGCACAGATACGCAGTATTTT
>NA|TRBJ2-5|many|TRBV11-2|17
CASSFAVRPVIKETQYF
TGTGCCAGCAGCTTCGCCGTCCGCCCAGTGATTAAAGAGACCCAGTACTTC
>NA|TRBJ1-1|NA|TRBV18|15
CASSPLPGKGTEAFF
TGTGCCAGCTCACCACTTCCGGGTAAGGGCACTGAAGCTTTCTTT
>TRBD1|TRBJ1-6|NA|TRBV10-2|14
CASMEQGRHSPLHF
TGCGCCAGCATGGAACAGGGGAGGCATTCACCCCTCCACTTT
>TRBD1|TRBJ1-2|NA|TRBV29-1|17
CSVDSILTGAIYYGYTF
TGCAGCGTTGACTCGATCTTGACAGGGGCGATATACTATGGCTACACCTTC
>TRBD2|TRBJ2-3|many|TRBV20-1|13
CSVNSGSTDTQYF
TGCAGTGTAAATAGCGGGAGCACAGATACGCAGTATTTT
>NA|TRBJ2-3|NA|TRBV20-1|16
CSADPGSLRGTDTQYF
TGCAGTGCTGACCCCGGTAGTTTGAGGGGCACAGATACGCAGTATTTT
>TRBD2|TRBJ2-3|few|TRBV20-1|12
CSASGTKDTQYF
TGCAGTGCCTCCGGGACTAAAGATACGCAGTATTTT
>NA|TRBJ2-5|many|TRBV6-6|13
CASMGSKQETQYF
TGTGCCAGCATGGGATCTAAGCAAGAGACCCAGTACTTC
>TRBD2|TRBJ2-7|few|TRBV27|15
CASRHRASGSAEQYF
TGTGCCAGCAGACACAGAGCCAGCGGGAGTGCCGAGCAGTACTTC
>NA|TRBJ2-3|many|TRBV7-9|14
CASSLARGTDTQYF
TGTGCCAGCAGCTTAGCGAGGGGCACAGATACGCAGTATTTT
>NA|TRBJ2-1|many|TRBV29-1|13
CSVEVDSGNEQFF
TGCAGCGTTGAGGTAGACAGTGGCAATGAGCAGTTCTTC
>TRBD1|TRBJ1-5|NA|TRBV27|15
CASSDLTGVNQPQHF
TGTGCCAGCAGTGATCTCACAGGGGTCAATCAGCCCCAGCATTTT
>NA|TRBJ2-2|NA|TRBV27|13
CASSYLGTGELFF
TGTGCCAGCAGTTACCTGGGCACCGGGGAGCTGTTTTTT
>NA|TRBJ1-1|many|TRBV29-1|13
CSVERELNTEAFF
TGCAGCGTTGAACGGGAATTGAACACTGAAGCTTTCTTT
>NA|TRBJ1-5|many|TRBV6-1|13
CAGGGAPNQPQHF
TGTGCCGGAGGGGGGGCACCTAATCAGCCCCAGCATTTT
>NA|TRBJ2-7|NA|TRBV6-5|14
CASSDRGGPYEQYF
TGTGCCAGCAGTGACAGAGGGGGGCCCTACGAGCAGTACTTC
>NA|TRBJ2-1|many|TRBV30|13
CAWRGVSVHEQFF
TGTGCCTGGAGGGGGGTTAGCGTTCATGAGCAGTTCTTC
>NA|TRBJ2-7|few|TRBV12-3/TRBV12-4|13
CASRRDGAAEQYF
TGTGCCAGCAGGAGGGACGGGGCGGCCGAGCAGTACTTC
>NA|TRBJ2-2|many|TRBV20-1|14
CSALLTEGTGELFF
TGCAGTGCCCTTCTGACAGAGGGAACCGGGGAGCTGTTTTTT
>NA|TRBJ2-2|few|TRBV7-3|16
CASSLTGPGITGELFF
TGTGCCAGCAGCTTAACGGGGCCAGGGATCACCGGGGAGCTGTTTTTT
>NA|TRBJ2-1|many|TRBV7-9|14
CASSTGSSYNEQFF
TGTGCCAGCAGTACGGGGAGTTCCTACAATGAGCAGTTCTTC
>NA|TRBJ2-3|many|TRBV20-1|13
CSARSPATDTQYF
TGCAGTGCTAGATCCCCGGCCACAGATACGCAGTATTTT
>NA|TRBJ2-7|NA|TRBV14|12
CASSSSRYEQYF
TGTGCCAGCAGCTCGTCCCGGTACGAGCAGTACTTC